This T cell receptor (beta chain) derives from a study of Graves' ophthalmopathy and Graves' hyperthyroidism (dated by TCRdb to the late 2010s). Background on the whole study: Peripheral blood was collected before any treatment was given, at the time of initial diagnosis. TCR beta repertoire signatures were used to distinguish Graves' ophthalmopathy from Graves' hyperthyroidism and to predict progression to ophthalmopathy. In total, around 140 blood samples were TCR-sequenced: fewer than 50 ophthalmopathy, about 75 hyperthyroidism and roughly 17 hyperthyroidism-to-ophthalmopathy patients. To explore V-J signatures distinguishing ophthalmopathy from hyperthyroidism, a discovery set of 100 or so patients (around 44 ophthalmopathy, 55 to 60 stable hyperthyroidism) was enrolled. An independent validation cohort comprised roughly 20 hyperthyroidism patients and about 16 patients who later progressed from hyperthyroidism to ophthalmopathy. In about 6 hyperthyroidism patients, T-cell repertoires of thyroid tissue and blood were compared. Following sample collection, hyperthyroidism patients were given methimazole at a starting dose of 30 mg daily, and ophthalmopathy patients were given high-dose intravenous methylprednisolone. The 85 to 100 discovery patients were randomly split 7:3 into training and test sets. Overall study outcomes, separate from this receptor: The 13-signature model separated ophthalmopathy from stable hyperthyroidism with roughly 90% sensitivity and around 84% specificity in cross-validation, and 80%/75% in the test set. No statistical method was used to predetermine the sample size, and group allocation was not hidden from the investigators. In validation, the model predicted ophthalmopathy progression with more than 55% sensitivity and approximately 78% specificity; some 13 predicted patients were CT-confirmed with GO in a median of around 6.5 months. Most expanded thyroid clonotypes with frequency above 0.001 were also detected in blood, suggesting blood repertoires may reflect the thyroid immune response.

Including cysteine and phenylalanine, the CDR3 has 11 amino acids. The entry retains the CDR3 DNA only, 33 bases that are in frame from base 1. CDR1 and CDR2 are read off the germline V gene as SGHTA and FQGNSA. Trimming costs V 4 bases and J 4 bases, and their ends lie 4 bases apart. This clonotype was seen many times. Its recognized antigen is unknown. One base away there is no much larger clone; base qualities are not given. For repertoire sequencing, TCR beta CDR3 regions were amplified from RNA transcripts. HTBI primers and the Qiagen OneStep RT-PCR kit were used in a first-round RT-PCR, which was followed by a second-round multiplex PCR, size selection and purification. Sequencing of the libraries was carried out on an Illumina HiSeq2000 in paired-end mode with 100 bp reads. The source study handled its data this way. SOAPnuke was used to process the reads, throwing out any read that had adapters, had uncalled bases, had a mean Phred below 15, or lacked an exact constant-primer or identifier match. COPE v1.2.5 was used to merge the high-quality paired reads. Each unique nucleotide sequence was treated as a clonotype, and MiTCR v1.1 was used to align the clonotypes to the IMGT TRB V, D and J references. Analysis was restricted to V-J combinations with a frequency above 0.0001, which covered roughly 99% of repertoires. For each V-J combination, a TCR clonal expansion and chaos score was defined as the ratio of F50 clonal expansion to chaos observed in the TCRdist matrix. Welch's t-statistics and random forest were used to narrow the features down to 10 to 15 V-J combinations, which were then fed into a naive Bayes classifier. The similarity between thyroid and blood repertoires was quantified using the Morisita-Horn index. TCRdb reran the public reads through fastp at Q25 and MiXCR, keeping productive beta chains. Entries are consolidated by CDR3 protein sequence, retaining the most common genes and DNA. What appears here as the V and J calls and clone size reflects TCRdb's work, not the paper's. This sample gives roughly 480,000 distinct CDR3 sequences in total; 13% to 15% of them show up just once. The top ten constitute about 10% of the sample.

Ophthalmopathy patients had moderately to severely active disease, Clinical Activity Score of at least 3, NOSPECS grade of at least 4, and disease duration under 3 months. Patients with other autoimmune diseases, uncontrolled infections, pregnancy or lactation were excluded from the study. Diagnosis relied on clinical symptoms, serum thyroxine, TRAb, thyroid ultrasound and orbital computed tomography. PBMCs were isolated from approximately 10 ml of fresh peripheral blood by Ficoll-Paque density gradient centrifugation. Total RNA was extracted using Trizol reagent, and RNA quality was checked on an Agilent 2100 Bioanalyzer.

The TCR was taken from a woman aged 25 to 39 with Graves' ophthalmopathy. Donor details come from another sample of the same person, matched by shared clones. Specimen: blood. The V and J genes are TRBV7-2 and TRBJ2-5; confidence is insufficient to name the D gene. The CDR3 protein sequence reads: CASSWSETQYF. The DNA sequence reads TGTGCCAGCAGCTGGTCAGAGACCCAGTACTTC.